This is a list of T cell receptor beta chains from one sample in a study of beta chain features in type 1 diabetes. The assay was immunoSEQ multiplex PCR, and TCRdb's table has in-frame clones only and misses some. The table lists hundreds of thousands of clones, over 11% of them singletons. The material sequenced was naive CD4+ T cells from blood. The source of these receptors is a man younger than 35 with type 1 diabetes. Each CDR3 is given with its conserved first and last residue. Fields, in order: D gene, J gene, clone size, V gene, CDR3 protein, CDR3 DNA. The D gene is left open where the match is weak. Size is stated for part of the rows, as once, few or many counts, or as a class when the clone is expanded.

TRBD1 | TRBJ1-6 | . | TRBV7-2 | CASSPRVAGTGNSPLHF | TGTGCCAGCAGCCCTAGAGTGGCAGGGACAGGCAATTCACCCCTCCACTTT
. | TRBJ2-7 | . | TRBV28 | CASSFPRVAYEQYF | TGTGCCAGCAGTTTCCCCAGGGTAGCCTACGAGCAGTACTTC
TRBD1 | TRBJ2-7 | few | TRBV14 | CASSSGTGRNF | TGTGCCAGCAGCTCCGGGACAGGTCGCAACTTC
TRBD1 | TRBJ2-7 | few | TRBV6-5 | CASNYRDRGFYEQYF | TGTGCCAGCAACTACCGGGACAGGGGATTTTATGAGCAGTACTTC
. | TRBJ1-5 | . | TRBV5-1 | CASSPGEANQPQHF | TGCGCCAGCAGCCCGGGGGAGGCAAATCAGCCCCAGCATTTT
. | TRBJ2-3 | . | TRBV11-2 | CASSLDWADTQYF | TGTGCCAGCAGCTTAGATTGGGCAGATACGCAGTATTTT
. | TRBJ1-4 | . | TRBV2 | CASSRDWGEEGDEKLFF | TGTGCCAGCTCCAGGGACTGGGGCGAAGAGGGGGACGAAAAACTGTTTTTT
. | TRBJ2-5 | . | TRBV29-1 | CSVATSITGQYF | TGCAGCGTTGCAACATCCATTACGGGGCAGTACTTC
. | TRBJ1-4 | few | TRBV30 | CAWRGLENEKLFF | TGTGCCTGGAGGGGATTGGAAAATGAAAAACTGTTTTTT
. | TRBJ1-5 | . | TRBV30 | CAWSGSGSNQPQHF | TGTGCCTGGAGTGGTTCCGGTAGCAATCAGCCCCAGCATTTT
. | TRBJ2-2 | . | TRBV11-3 | CASSLEISAELFF | TGTGCCAGCAGCTTAGAGATTTCCGCGGAGCTGTTTTTT
. | TRBJ2-3 | few | TRBV29-1 | CSVSRDTDTQYF | TGCAGCGTAAGCCGGGACACAGATACGCAGTATTTT
. | TRBJ1-2 | few | TRBV19 | CASSVGPGPYGYTF | TGTGCCAGTAGTGTGGGGCCGGGGCCCTATGGCTACACCTTC
. | TRBJ1-2 | . | TRBV28 | CASKRREWYGYTF | TGTGCCAGTAAAAGGAGGGAATGGTATGGCTACACCTTC
TRBD2 | TRBJ2-1 | . | TRBV7-3 | CASSLKGPSGYNEQFF | TGTGCCAGCAGCTTAAAAGGCCCTAGCGGGTACAATGAGCAGTTCTTC
. | TRBJ2-2 | few | TRBV2 | CASRQVTGELFF | TGTGCCAGCAGACAGGTCACCGGGGAGCTGTTTTTT
. | TRBJ1-2 | . | TRBV5-6 | CASSLEAAAYGYTF | TGTGCCAGCAGCTTGGAGGCAGCGGCCTATGGCTACACCTTC
. | TRBJ2-5 | . | TRBV7-9 | CASSPQLQAQYF | TGTGCCAGCAGCCCCCAACTCCAGGCCCAGTACTTC
. | TRBJ2-2 | . | TRBV5-1 | CASSPTPGVYTGELFF | TGCGCCAGCAGCCCGACTCCCGGGGTTTACACCGGGGAGCTGTTTTTT
. | TRBJ2-1 | few | TRBV27 | CASSTGGAGTPGAFF | TGTGCCAGCAGTACCGGTGGGGCGGGAACACCTGGCGCGTTCTTC
. | TRBJ1-6 | few | TRBV18 | CASSLPGTSYNSPLHF | TGTGCCAGCTCACTCCCAGGGACCTCCTATAATTCACCCCTCCACTTT
. | TRBJ1-1 | few | TRBV29-1 | CSVEEPKGTEAFF | TGCAGCGTTGAAGAACCAAAGGGGACTGAAGCTTTCTTT
. | TRBJ2-1 | . | TRBV30 | CAWIDTYNEQFF | TGTGCCTGGATCGATACCTACAATGAGCAGTTCTTC
. | TRBJ2-1 | few | TRBV5-1 | CASSLGATNVGFF | TGCGCCAGCAGCTTAGGAGCGACTAACGTAGGGTTCTTC
. | TRBJ2-3 | few | TRBV5-6 | CASSLEQTSTDTQYF | TGTGCCAGCAGCTTGGAACAGACATCCACAGATACGCAGTATTTT
TRBD1 | TRBJ1-4 | few | TRBV18 | CASSPPSDRGHEKLFF | TGTGCCAGCTCACCACCTTCGGACAGGGGCCATGAAAAACTGTTTTTT
. | TRBJ2-1 | . | TRBV5-6 | CASSLVDRSYNEQFF | TGTGCCAGCAGCTTGGTAGACAGGTCCTACAATGAGCAGTTCTTC
. | TRBJ1-1 | few | TRBV4-1 | CASSQGPDMNTEAFF | TGCGCCAGCAGCCAAGGTCCGGACATGAACACTGAAGCTTTCTTT
TRBD2 | TRBJ2-2 | . | TRBV5-4 | CASSFGAGGPYGGELFF | TGTGCCAGCAGCTTCGGTGCGGGAGGGCCGTACGGCGGGGAGCTGTTTTTT
TRBD1 | TRBJ1-1 | . | TRBV29-1 | CSVVRGLRGTEAFF | TGCAGCGTTGTCAGGGGGCTCCGAGGTACTGAAGCTTTCTTT
. | TRBJ2-5 | few | TRBV2 | CASRVEGRGTQYF | TGTGCCAGCAGAGTAGAGGGTCGCGGGACCCAGTACTTC
TRBD2 | TRBJ2-1 | few | TRBV5-4 | CASSSGLAGLSDNEQFF | TGTGCCAGCAGCTCTGGACTAGCGGGACTCTCGGACAATGAGCAGTTCTTC
TRBD1 | TRBJ1-2 | . | TRBV23-1 | CASSRGTGLYGYTF | TGCGCCAGCAGTCGAGGGACAGGCCTCTATGGCTACACCTTC
TRBD2 | TRBJ2-1 | . | TRBV5-1 | CASSLGLAGVYNEQFF | TGCGCCAGCAGCTTGGGACTAGCGGGAGTGTACAATGAGCAGTTCTTC
. | TRBJ2-1 | . | TRBV5-1 | CASSLVGANEQFF | TGCGCCAGCAGCTTGGTAGGGGCCAATGAGCAGTTCTTC
TRBD1 | TRBJ2-7 | few | TRBV10-3 | CAIGSSGTGGEQYF | TGTGCCATCGGAAGTTCCGGGACAGGGGGCGAGCAGTACTTC
TRBD1 | TRBJ2-5 | few | TRBV5-4 | CASSAGQGARETQYF | TGTGCCAGCAGCGCAGGACAGGGGGCGCGAGAGACCCAGTACTTC
. | TRBJ2-6 | . | TRBV14 | CASSQGSSGANVLTF | TGTGCCAGCAGCCAGGGGAGCTCTGGGGCCAACGTCCTGACTTTC
. | TRBJ2-1 | few | TRBV19 | CASSIIRGEQFF | TGTGCCAGTAGTATCATTAGGGGTGAGCAGTTCTTC
TRBD2 | TRBJ2-5 | . | TRBV5-4 | CASSLNERDRETQYF | TGTGCCAGCAGCTTGAATGAGCGGGATCGGGAGACCCAGTACTTC
. | TRBJ2-5 | . | TRBV6-5 | CASSYSAAQETQYF | TGTGCCAGCAGTTACTCTGCTGCGCAAGAGACCCAGTACTTC
TRBD1 | TRBJ1-5 | . | TRBV30 | CAWSLTGDQPQHF | TGTGCCTGGAGTTTGACAGGGGATCAGCCCCAGCATTTT
. | TRBJ2-1 | few | TRBV30 | CAWSVREFNEQFF | TGTGCCTGGAGTGTTAGGGAATTCAATGAGCAGTTCTTC
TRBD1 | TRBJ2-7 | few | TRBV6-1 | CASSRTGAAYEQYF | TGTGCCAGCAGTCGGACAGGGGCTGCCTACGAGCAGTACTTC
. | TRBJ1-3 | few | TRBV30 | CAWIPRFSGNTIYF | TGTGCCTGGATCCCCAGATTCTCTGGAAACACCATATATTTT
TRBD1 | TRBJ1-2 | once | TRBV19 | CASMEGAPRGYTF | TGTGCCAGTATGGAGGGGGCGCCCCGGGGCTACACCTTC
. | TRBJ2-5 | few | TRBV4-3 | CASSQRAAVLETQYF | TGCGCCAGCAGCCAGAGGGCAGCGGTGCTTGAGACCCAGTACTTC
. | TRBJ2-7 | . | TRBV10-3 | CAISVSYEQYF | TGTGCCATCAGTGTCTCCTACGAGCAGTACTTC
TRBD1 | TRBJ2-7 | few | TRBV18 | CASSPQGQGPYEQYF | TGTGCCAGCTCACCACAGGGACAGGGCCCCTACGAGCAGTACTTC
. | TRBJ2-1 | . | TRBV25-1 | CASSDYGGTPNEQFF | TGTGCCAGCAGTGACTATGGAGGGACTCCCAATGAGCAGTTCTTC
. | TRBJ2-5 | . | TRBV21-1 | CASSNGINRFQETQYF | TGTGCCAGCAGCAATGGCATCAACAGGTTTCAAGAGACCCAGTACTTC
. | TRBJ1-1 | . | TRBV7-2 | CASSRQENTEAFF | TGTGCCAGCAGCCGGCAAGAGAACACTGAAGCTTTCTTT
. | TRBJ2-5 | once | TRBV7-3 | CASSLLSPGQQETQYF | TGTGCCAGCAGCTTATTGAGCCCTGGACAGCAAGAGACCCAGTACTTC